The 24 T cell receptor beta chains below come from one sample, sequenced in a study of CD8+CD57+ T cells in acquired aplastic anemia. By flow cytometry, patients selected for sequencing had shown an expansion of CD8+CD57+ cells. TCR beta VDJ and CDR3 were profiled, and genomic DNA was the template. TCRdb called the reads again in MiXCR, with one record for every CDR3 protein. The data contain around 430,000 distinct CDR3 sequences, about a third of them seen just once; the ten biggest clones take up less than 0.85%. Sequenced material: sorted CD4+, CD8+, or CD8+CD57+ T cells (not recorded which) from PBMCs. These receptors came from a human donor with aplastic anemia.

The CDR3 DNA sequence: TGTGCCAGCAGCGTAGAAGGTCTGGATGAGCAGTTCTTC. Translating it yields CASSVEGLDEQFF. The chain recombines TRBV9 with TRBJ2-1; D gene unclear. This CDR3 spans 13 amino acids. CDR1 and CDR2 from the germline V gene are SGDLS and YYNGEE. The germline V and J ends were trimmed by 0 bases and 8 bases, with 9 bases remaining between them.

The gene calls are TRBV6-5 and TRBJ1-2; tentatively, D is TRBD1 (5 bases). Germline V lookup: CDR1 MNHEY, CDR2 SVGAGI. The CDR3 is 16 amino acids. The V gene lost 0 bases and the J gene lost 1 base, with 12 bases spanning the gap. The chain's CDR3 is CASSYSEAGLNYGYTF. The CDR3 bases are TGTGCCAGCAGTTACTCGGAGGCGGGGCTTAACTATGGCTACACCTTC.

This chain joins TRBV29-1 and TRBJ1-2, with 7 bases fitting TRBD1. CDR3 size: 11 residues. Germline assignment: CDR1 SQVTM and CDR2 ANQGSEA. V shed 3 bases, J shed 14 bases, and the junction held 9 bases outside the gene matches. Here the CDR3 reads CSVDRDSPHTF. DNA for the CDR3: TGCAGCGTTGACCGGGACAGCCCCCATACCTTC.

This clonotype was counted ten times or more. The rearrangement joins TRBV15 to TRBJ1-3; a weak D match, TRBD1 (6 bases). The CDR3 extends over 16 amino acids. Germline CDR1 LNHNV, CDR2 YYDKDF (reference sequence). Trimming shortened V by 0 bases and J by 3 bases, and 12 bases separated the two germline ends. The CDR3, as DNA: TGTGCCACCAGCAGAGAGGGGACACTAAATGGAAACACCATATATTTT. Protein product: CATSREGTLNGNTIYF.

This rearrangement joins TRBV3-1 to TRBJ1-2; TRBD1 agrees at 9 bases. The CDR3 contains 15 residues. Germline-derived CDR1 and CDR2 are LGHDT and YNNKEL (reference sequence). V trimming: 2 bases; J trimming: 6 bases; junction bases outside the gene matches: 7. This chain's CDR3 is CASSQTPTGGNGYTF. CDR3 DNA: TGTGCCAGCAGCCAAACTCCCACAGGGGGCAATGGCTACACCTTC.

This clonotype was seen a single time. J is TRBJ1-2 and V is TRBV5-8; a weak D match, TRBD1 (5 bases). The CDR3 covers 15 residues. The V end was cut by 6 bases, the J end by 4 bases, with 19 bases between. In germline, CDR1 is SGHTS, CDR2 YDEGEE. The CDR3 spells CASNLGTGGSYGYTF. The CDR3, as DNA: TGTGCCAGCAACCTTGGGACGGGAGGCAGCTATGGCTACACCTTC. The full variable domain, completed using reference TRBV5-8 and TRBJ1-2, is EAGVTQSPTHLIKTRGQQATLRCSPISGHTSVYWYQQALGLGLQFLLWYDEGEERNRGNFPPRFSGRQFPNYSSELNVNALELEDSALYLCASNLGTGGSYGYTFGSGTRLTVV.

A note on this clonotype: Since a much larger clone is just one base distant, this may be a read error. The chain couples TRBV7-2 to TRBJ2-5; no reliable D call. The assigned J gene may be wrong: the sequence end matches TRBJ2-1 better. Germline CDR1 is SGHTA and CDR2 is FQGNSA. The CDR3 is 12 residues long. This CDR3 reads CASSLVPNEQFF. The CDR3 bases are TGTGCCAGCAGCTTAGTTCCCAATGAGCAGTTCTTC.

This chain connects TRBV6-4 to TRBJ1-2, with a weak D call TRBD1 (5 bases). Trimming took off 0 bases at V and 4 bases at J, with 15 bases between the two ends. The CDR3 sequence is 16 residues long. CDR1 MRHNA and CDR2 SNTAGT come from the germline V gene. CDR3 coding DNA: TGTGCCAGCAGTGACTCTCAGACAGTAGAGGGCTATGGCTACACCTTC. This sequence encodes CASSDSQTVEGYGYTF.

This clonotype has a handful of counts. A much bigger clone sits one base away, suggesting this may be a read error. The genes are TRBV2 and TRBJ2-7; 9 nucleotides agree with TRBD1. The CDR3 is 14 amino acids. Trimming cost V 8 bases and J 7 bases; bases outside gene matches: 12. CDR1 and CDR2 (germline): SNHLY, FYNNEI. CDR3 loop: CASGTGTGPYEQYF. The DNA for the CDR3 is TGTGCCAGCGGAACCGGGACAGGGCCTTATGAGCAGTACTTC.

This sequence joins TRBV9 and TRBJ2-1, with D tentatively TRBD1 or TRBD2 (5 bases each). The V end lost 0 bases, the J end lost 8 bases, and 12 bases lay between the germline ends. Germline assignment: CDR1 SGDLS and CDR2 YYNGEE. The CDR3 consists of 14 residues. CDR3 loop: CASSVVEGWDEQFF. DNA of the CDR3: TGTGCCAGCAGCGTAGTAGAGGGGTGGGATGAGCAGTTCTTC.

Turning to this clonotype: It may be a read error: a sequence one base away is much more abundant. This sequence joins TRBV19 and TRBJ2-3; weak D call: TRBD2 (7 bases). This CDR3 is 15 amino acids long. Germline CDR1 is LNHDA and CDR2 is SQIVND (reference sequence). CDR3 sequence: CASSITAGAGDTRYF. The CDR3 region has the DNA TGTGCCAGTAGTATTACGGCAGGGGCGGGAGATACGCGGTATTTT. The full variable domain, in which reference TRBV19 and TRBJ2-3 provide the parts outside the CDR3, is DGGITQSPKYLFRKEGQNVTLSCEQNLNHDAMYWYRQDPGQGLRLIYYSQIVNDFQKGDIAEGYSVSREKKESFPLTVTSAQKNPTAFYLCASSITAGAGDTRYFGPGTRLTVL.

This clonotype was seen only a few times. The V gene is TRBV28, the J gene TRBJ1-1; TRBD1 matches 7 bases. The CDR3 consists of 12 residues. Germline lookup yields CDR1 MDHEN and CDR2 SYDVKM. V was pared by 4 bases and J by 12 bases, with 8 bases of the junction left unmatched. The CDR3 DNA is TGTGCCAGCAGTTCGACAGGGACGACGACTTTCTTT. Translating it yields CASSSTGTTTFF.

This clonotype has just a few counts. The chain is built from TRBV10-1 and TRBJ2-1, with 7 bases that match TRBD2. There are 16 residues in the CDR3. The junction had 5 bases not matched to a gene; V was cut back by 2 bases and J by 1 base. Germline CDR1 reads WNHNN; CDR2 reads SYGVQD (reference sequence). The CDR3, as DNA: TGCGCCAGCAGTGAGGATGCGGGAGCATCCTACAATGAGCAGTTCTTC. It is translated as CASSEDAGASYNEQFF.

This clonotype was detected many times. The chain couples TRBV7-3 to TRBJ2-3; D remains unclear. Germline-derived CDR1 and CDR2 are SGHTA and FQGTGA. CDR3 length: 13 residues. Trimming removed 0 bases from V and 7 bases from J, with 8 bases in between. DNA for the CDR3: TGTGCCAGCAGCTTAACGGTGGGGAATACGCAGTATTTT. Translation gives CASSLTVGNTQYF. The complete variable domain, with remaining parts taken from reference TRBV7-3 and TRBJ2-3, reads GAGVSQTPSNKVTEKGKYVELRCDPISGHTALYWYRQSLGQGPEFLIYFQGTGAADDSGLPNDRFFAVRPEGSVSTLKIQRTERGDSAVYLCASSLTVGNTQYFGPGTRLTVL.

The rearrangement uses TRBV7-2 and TRBJ2-2, with D possibly TRBD2 on 5 matching bases. Between the trimmed V and J ends, which lost 3 bases and 4 bases, there was a span of 9 bases. Germline lookup yields CDR1 SGHTA and CDR2 FQGNSA. This CDR3 is built from 14 residues. CDR3 region: CASSLRVGTGELFF. The CDR3 DNA follows: TGTGCCAGCAGCTTGAGGGTTGGCACCGGGGAGCTGTTTTTT.

The chain employs TRBV30 and TRBJ1-5; maybe TRBD1 (6 bases). The CDR3 is made up of 13 amino acids. CDR1 is GTSNPN and CDR2 is SVGIG in the germline V gene (reference sequence). Trimming cost V 1 base and J 7 bases, with 11 bases left between them. CDR3 amino acids: CAWSEQGGQPQHF. The CDR3 bases are TGTGCCTGGAGTGAACAGGGTGGCCAGCCCCAGCATTTT.

The genes are TRBV12-3 or TRBV12-4 and TRBJ2-1; the D gene is possibly TRBD2 (5 bases). This CDR3 has 15 residues. Trimming stripped 5 bases from V and 7 bases from J, with 18 bases between. CDR3 in DNA: TGTGCCAGCAGTCTAGGACTTAGCCCCGGGAATGAGCAGTTCTTC. This encodes CASSLGLSPGNEQFF.

Comment on this clonotype: Germline and junction disagree at one end, which may indicate a read error. J is TRBJ2-7 and V is TRBV15; possibly TRBD1 for D (6 bases). There are 14 residues in the CDR3. Germline CDR1 is LNHNV and CDR2 is YYDKDF (reference sequence). CDR3 protein: CVTSRGNGIYEQYF. The CDR3 nucleotides read TGTGTCACCAGCAGGGGTAACGGAATCTACGAGCAGTACTTC.

To note about this clonotype: Since no conserved phenylalanine or tryptophan closes the CDR3, a read error is the likely cause. It is unclear where the CDR3 begins or ends on the DNA, so no DNA is shown, and the CDR3 is as TCRdb lists it. The CDR3: CASSLDPA. This sequence joins TRBV11-3 and TRBJ2-1. The CDR3 numbers 8 amino acids, ends counted. Germline CDR1 is SGHNT and CDR2 is YENEEA.

Details on this clonotype: A read error may explain this, as a much larger clone is one base away. The chain couples TRBV20-1 to TRBJ2-7, with D uncertain. The CDR3 consists of 13 residues. From germline, CDR1 is DFQATT and CDR2 SNEGSKA (reference sequence). The CDR3 coding sequence is TGCAGTGCTAACAGCGACGCCGCCTACAAGCAGTACTTC. Encoded protein: CSANSDAAYKQYF.

V and J are TRBV7-9 and TRBJ2-7; D may be TRBD1 (6 bases). This CDR3 spans 14 amino acids. Between the trimmed V and J ends, which lost 4 bases and 1 base, there was a span of 11 bases. Germline CDR1 is SEHNR and CDR2 is FQNEAQ (reference sequence). CDR3 loop: CASSSSGQSYEQYV. In DNA, the CDR3 is TGTGCCAGCAGCTCTTCGGGACAATCCTACGAGCAGTACGTC.

This clonotype was recorded a few times. V is TRBV2 and J is TRBJ2-3; D remains unclear. The length of the CDR3 is 15 residues. Germline-derived CDR1 and CDR2 are SNHLY and FYNNEI. Trimming removed 6 bases from V and 2 bases from J, with 15 bases in between. This CDR3 reads CASSAQTGFTDTQYF. The CDR3 bases are TGTGCCAGCAGCGCACAAACCGGATTCACAGATACGCAGTATTTT. Supplemented by reference TRBV2 and TRBJ2-3, the full variable domain reads EPEVTQTPSHQVTQMGQEVILRCVPISNHLYFYWYRQILGQKVEFLVSFYNNEISEKSEIFDDQFSVERPDGSNFTLKIRSTKLEDSAMYFCASSAQTGFTDTQYFGPGTRLTVL.

The chain carries TRBV6-5 and TRBJ1-4; 11 nucleotides line up with TRBD1. Trimming took 3 bases from V and 8 from J; bases not matched to a gene: 8. This CDR3 comprises 16 residues. Germline assignment: CDR1 MNHEY and CDR2 SVGAGI. This chain's CDR3 is CASSYWAGTGGEKLFF. In nucleotides, the CDR3 is TGTGCCAGCAGTTATTGGGCGGGGACAGGGGGGGAAAAACTGTTTTTT.

The chain couples TRBV2 to TRBJ1-2; D gene uncertain. This CDR3 comprises 12 residues. V dropped 6 bases and J dropped 6 bases, with 11 bases sitting between them. From germline, CDR1 is SNHLY and CDR2 FYNNEI. CDR3 in amino acids: CASSFLENGYTF. CDR3 DNA sequence: TGTGCCAGCAGCTTTTTGGAGAATGGCTACACCTTC.